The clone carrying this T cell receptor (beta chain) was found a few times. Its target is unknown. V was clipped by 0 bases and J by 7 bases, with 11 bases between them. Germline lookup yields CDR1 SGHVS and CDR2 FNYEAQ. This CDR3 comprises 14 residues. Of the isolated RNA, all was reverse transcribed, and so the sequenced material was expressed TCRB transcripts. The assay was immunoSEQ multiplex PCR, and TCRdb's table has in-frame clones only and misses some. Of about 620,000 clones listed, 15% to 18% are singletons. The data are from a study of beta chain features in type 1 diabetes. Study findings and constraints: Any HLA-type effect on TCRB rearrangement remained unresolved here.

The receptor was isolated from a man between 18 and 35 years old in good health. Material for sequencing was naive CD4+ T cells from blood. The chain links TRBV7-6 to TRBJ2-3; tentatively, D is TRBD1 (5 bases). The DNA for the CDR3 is TGTGCCAGCAGCTTAGCAAGGGGCCCCCATACGCAGTATTTT. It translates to CASSLARGPHTQYF.